The sequence of this T cell receptor (beta chain) was determined in a study of Ad26.COV2.S vaccination and SARS-CoV-2 variants. This clone occurred a few times. Treatment meaning: roughly 18 received Ad26.COV2.S at low or high dose, single or two shots; 5 received placebo; per-sample allocation not given. Material that was analyzed had been drawn on day 63 after the first vaccine or placebo injection. The table came from immunoSEQ multiplex PCR; TCRdb's copy has only in-frame clones and leaves some out. The sample includes around 400,000 clones, around 90% of them seen just once. The receptor comes from a person aged 18-60 years who received the Ad26.COV2.S COVID-19 vaccine or a placebo. The sample in question was peripheral blood, obtained in a trial of Ad26.COV2.S vaccine versus placebo.

CDR3 residues: CASSPQGANTGELFF. The CDR3 bases are TGCGCCAGCAGCCCTCAGGGGGCGAACACCGGGGAGCTGTTTTTT. The V gene is TRBV5-1, the J gene TRBJ2-2, with TRBD1 identical over 7 bases. Trimming took 4 bases from V and 0 from J; bases not matched to a gene: 3. This CDR3 contains 15 residues. CDR1 is SGHRS, CDR2 YFSETQ, per germline.